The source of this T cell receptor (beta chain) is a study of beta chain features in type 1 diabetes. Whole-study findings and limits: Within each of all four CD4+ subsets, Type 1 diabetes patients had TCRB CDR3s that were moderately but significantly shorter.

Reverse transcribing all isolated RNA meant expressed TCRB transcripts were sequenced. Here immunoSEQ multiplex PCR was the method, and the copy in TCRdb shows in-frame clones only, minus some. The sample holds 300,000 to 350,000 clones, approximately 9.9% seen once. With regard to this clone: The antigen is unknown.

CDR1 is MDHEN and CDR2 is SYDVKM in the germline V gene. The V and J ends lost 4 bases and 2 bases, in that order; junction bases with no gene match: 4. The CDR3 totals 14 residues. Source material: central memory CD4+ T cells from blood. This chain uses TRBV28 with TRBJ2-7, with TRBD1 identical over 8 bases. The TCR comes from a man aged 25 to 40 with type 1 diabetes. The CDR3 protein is CASSSGQEPYEQYF. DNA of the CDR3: TGTGCCAGCAGTTCGGGACAGGAGCCCTACGAGCAGTACTTC. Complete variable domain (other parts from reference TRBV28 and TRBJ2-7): DVKVTQSSRYLVKRTGEKVFLECVQDMDHENMFWYRQDPGLGLRLIYFSYDVKMKEKGDIPEGYSVSREKKERFSLILESASTNQTSMYLCASSSGQEPYEQYFGPGTRLTVT.